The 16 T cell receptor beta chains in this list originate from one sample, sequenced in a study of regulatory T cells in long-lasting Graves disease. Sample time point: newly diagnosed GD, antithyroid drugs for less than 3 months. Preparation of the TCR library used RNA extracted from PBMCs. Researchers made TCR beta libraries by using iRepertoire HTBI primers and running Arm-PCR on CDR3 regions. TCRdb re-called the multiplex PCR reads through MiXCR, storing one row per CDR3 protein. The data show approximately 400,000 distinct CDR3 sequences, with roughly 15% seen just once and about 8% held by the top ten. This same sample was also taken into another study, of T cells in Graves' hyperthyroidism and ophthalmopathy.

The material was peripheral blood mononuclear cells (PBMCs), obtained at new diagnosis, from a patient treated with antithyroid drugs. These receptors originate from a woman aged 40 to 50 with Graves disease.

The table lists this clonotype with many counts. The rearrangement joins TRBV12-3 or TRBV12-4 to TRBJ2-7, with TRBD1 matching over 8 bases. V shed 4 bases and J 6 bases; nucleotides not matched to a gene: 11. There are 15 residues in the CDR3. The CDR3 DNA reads TGTGCCAGCAGTTCTCCCGGACAGGGATCATCCGAGCAGTACTTC. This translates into CASSSPGQGSSEQYF.

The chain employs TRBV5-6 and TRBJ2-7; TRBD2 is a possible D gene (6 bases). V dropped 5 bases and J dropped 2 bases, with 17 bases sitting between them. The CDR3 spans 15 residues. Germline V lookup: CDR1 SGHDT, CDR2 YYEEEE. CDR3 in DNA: TGTGCCAGCAGAATCGCGGGATCGGGGCCCTACGAGCAGTACTTC. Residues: CASRIAGSGPYEQYF.

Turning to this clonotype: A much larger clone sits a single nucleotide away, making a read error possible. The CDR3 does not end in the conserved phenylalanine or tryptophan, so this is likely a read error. The CDR3: CASSLALVDRLYEQYL. The CDR3 bases are TGTGCCAGCAGCTTAGCTTTGGTAGACCGACTATACGAGCAGTACCTC. The J gene is TRBJ2-7, the V gene TRBV7-2; TRBD2 might be the D (5 bases). This CDR3 is built from 16 residues. V dropped 0 bases and J dropped 4 bases, with 16 bases sitting between them. Germline V CDR1 and CDR2: SGHTA, FQGNSA.

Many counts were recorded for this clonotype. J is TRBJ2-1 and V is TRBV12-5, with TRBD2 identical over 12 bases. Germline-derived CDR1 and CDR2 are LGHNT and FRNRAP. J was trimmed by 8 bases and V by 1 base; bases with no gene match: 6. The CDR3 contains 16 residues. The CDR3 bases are TGTGCTAGTGGTTTGGGGACTAGCGGGACGTGGGATGAGCAGTTCTTC. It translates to CASGLGTSGTWDEQFF.

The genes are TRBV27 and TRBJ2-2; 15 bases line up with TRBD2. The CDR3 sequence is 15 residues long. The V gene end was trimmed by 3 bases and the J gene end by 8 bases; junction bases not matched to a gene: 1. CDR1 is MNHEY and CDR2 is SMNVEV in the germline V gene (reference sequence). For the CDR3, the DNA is TGTGCCAGCAGTTTCGGACTAGCGGGAGGGGGGGAGCTGTTTTTT. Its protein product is CASSFGLAGGGELFF.

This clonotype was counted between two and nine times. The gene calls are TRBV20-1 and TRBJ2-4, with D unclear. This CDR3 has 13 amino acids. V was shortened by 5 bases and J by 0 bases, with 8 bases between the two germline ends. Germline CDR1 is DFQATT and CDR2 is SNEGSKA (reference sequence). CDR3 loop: CSASDLAKNIQYF. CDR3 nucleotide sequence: TGCAGTGCTTCAGATTTAGCCAAAAACATTCAGTACTTC.

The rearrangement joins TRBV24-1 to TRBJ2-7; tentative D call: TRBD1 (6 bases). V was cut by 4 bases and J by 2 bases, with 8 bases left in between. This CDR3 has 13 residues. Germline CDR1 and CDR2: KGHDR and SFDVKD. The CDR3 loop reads CATSEGAPYEQYF. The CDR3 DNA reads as TGTGCCACCAGTGAGGGGGCACCCTACGAGCAGTACTTC.

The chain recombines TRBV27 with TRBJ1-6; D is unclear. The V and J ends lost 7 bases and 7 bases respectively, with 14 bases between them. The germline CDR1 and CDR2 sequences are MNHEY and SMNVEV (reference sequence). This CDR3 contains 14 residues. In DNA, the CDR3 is TGTGCCAGCACCGACCTGTTGAGAAATTCACCCCTCCACTTT. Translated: CASTDLLRNSPLHF.

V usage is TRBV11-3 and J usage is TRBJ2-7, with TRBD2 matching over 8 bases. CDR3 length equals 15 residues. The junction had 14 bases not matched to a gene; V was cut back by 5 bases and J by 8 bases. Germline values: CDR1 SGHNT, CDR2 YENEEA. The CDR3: CASSPRGGRGIKQYF. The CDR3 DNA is TGTGCCAGCAGCCCCCGGGGGGGGCGGGGGATCAAGCAGTACTTC. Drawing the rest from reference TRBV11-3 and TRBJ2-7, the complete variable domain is EAGVVQSPRYKIIEKKQPVAFWCNPISGHNTLYWYLQNLGQGPELLIRYENEEAVDDSQLPKDRFSAERLKGVDSTLKIQPAELGDSAVYLCASSPRGGRGIKQYFGPGTRLTVT.

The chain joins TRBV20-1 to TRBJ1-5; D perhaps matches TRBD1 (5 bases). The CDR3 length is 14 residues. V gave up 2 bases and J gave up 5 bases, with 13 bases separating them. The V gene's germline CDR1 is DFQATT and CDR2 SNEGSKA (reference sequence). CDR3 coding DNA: TGCAGTGCTAGACCAGGGAGAAGGGATCAGCCCCAGCATTTT. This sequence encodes CSARPGRRDQPQHF.

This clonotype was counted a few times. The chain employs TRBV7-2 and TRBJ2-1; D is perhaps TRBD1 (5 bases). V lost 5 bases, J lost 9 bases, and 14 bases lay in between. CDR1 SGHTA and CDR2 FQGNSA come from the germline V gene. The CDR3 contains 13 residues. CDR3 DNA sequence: TGTGCCAGCAGCCAGGCCAGGGCCGGTGAGCAGTTCTTC. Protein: CASSQARAGEQFF.

As DNA, the CDR3 is TGTGCCAGCAGTTTACAACGGGAACTTGCTGAAGCTTTCTTT. Amino acids: CASSLQRELAEAFF. The chain links TRBV28 to TRBJ1-1, with D unclear. The germline CDR1 and CDR2 sequences are MDHEN and SYDVKM. The ends were cut back, 2 bases at V and 6 bases at J, with 13 bases in the middle. This CDR3 has 14 amino acids.

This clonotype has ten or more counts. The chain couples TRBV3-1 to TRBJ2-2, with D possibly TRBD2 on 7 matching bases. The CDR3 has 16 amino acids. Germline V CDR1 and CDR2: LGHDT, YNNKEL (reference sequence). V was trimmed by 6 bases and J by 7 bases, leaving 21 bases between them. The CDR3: CASSQGLAEVIGELFF. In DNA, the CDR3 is TGTGCCAGCAGTCAGGGGCTAGCGGAGGTCATCGGGGAGCTGTTTTTT. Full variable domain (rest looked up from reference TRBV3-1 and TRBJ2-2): DTAVSQTPKYLVTQMGNDKSIKCEQNLGHDTMYWYKQDSKKFLKIMFSYNNKELIINETVPNRFSPKSPDKAHLNLHINSLELGDSAVYFCASSQGLAEVIGELFFGEGSRLTVL.

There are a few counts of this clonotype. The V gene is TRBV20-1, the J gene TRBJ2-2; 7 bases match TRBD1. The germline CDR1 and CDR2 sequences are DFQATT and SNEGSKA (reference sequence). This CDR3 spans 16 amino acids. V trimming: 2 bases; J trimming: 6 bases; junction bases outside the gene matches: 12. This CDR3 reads CSARTDRARGSGELFF. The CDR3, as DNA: TGCAGTGCTAGAACAGACAGGGCCAGGGGGTCCGGGGAGCTGTTTTTT.

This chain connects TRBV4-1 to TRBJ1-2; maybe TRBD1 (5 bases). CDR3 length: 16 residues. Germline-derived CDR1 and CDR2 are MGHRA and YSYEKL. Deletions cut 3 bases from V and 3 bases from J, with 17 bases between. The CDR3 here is CASSQDWTYPDYGYTF. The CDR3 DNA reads TGCGCCAGCAGCCAGGATTGGACATACCCGGACTATGGCTACACCTTC.

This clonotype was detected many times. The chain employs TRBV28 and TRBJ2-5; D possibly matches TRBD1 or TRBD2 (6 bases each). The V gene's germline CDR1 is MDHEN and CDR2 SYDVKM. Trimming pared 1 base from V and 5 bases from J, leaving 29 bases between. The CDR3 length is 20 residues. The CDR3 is CASSLYPCWGRGGCEETQYF. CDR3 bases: TGTGCCAGCAGTTTATACCCCTGCTGGGGGAGAGGGGGGTGTGAGGAGACCCAGTACTTC. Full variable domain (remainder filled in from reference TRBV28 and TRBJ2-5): DVKVTQSSRYLVKRTGEKVFLECVQDMDHENMFWYRQDPGLGLRLIYFSYDVKMKEKGDIPEGYSVSREKKERFSLILESASTNQTSMYLCASSLYPCWGRGGCEETQYFGPGTRLLVL.